This T cell receptor beta chain was documented in a study of blood T cells in healthy people across ages. Study background: Capture by template switching was about one barcoded beta molecule per two T cells. Study-wide results and limits: A strong correlation was found between TCR beta diversity and the percentage of naive T cells.

Notes on this clonotype: Its antigen is not known.

The germline gives CDR1 KGHDR, CDR2 SFDVKD. The CDR3 loop spans 12 amino acids. V was clipped by 4 bases and J by 2 bases, with 2 bases between them. The use of a sample-barcoded 5' primer and a J-beta primer mix characterized a second PCR of roughly 6 to 12 cycles. TCRdb re-analysed the 5' RACE reads in MiXCR, keeping a single row per CDR3 protein. The sample lists hundreds of thousands of distinct CDR3 sequences; 22% were seen once. Material for sequencing was blood. The receptor comes from a man aged 65 to 85 in good health. The rearrangement uses TRBV24-1 and TRBJ1-3; D call uncertain. The CDR3 protein is CATSDPGNTIYF. The CDR3 DNA follows: TGTGCCACCAGTGACCCTGGAAACACCATATATTTT.